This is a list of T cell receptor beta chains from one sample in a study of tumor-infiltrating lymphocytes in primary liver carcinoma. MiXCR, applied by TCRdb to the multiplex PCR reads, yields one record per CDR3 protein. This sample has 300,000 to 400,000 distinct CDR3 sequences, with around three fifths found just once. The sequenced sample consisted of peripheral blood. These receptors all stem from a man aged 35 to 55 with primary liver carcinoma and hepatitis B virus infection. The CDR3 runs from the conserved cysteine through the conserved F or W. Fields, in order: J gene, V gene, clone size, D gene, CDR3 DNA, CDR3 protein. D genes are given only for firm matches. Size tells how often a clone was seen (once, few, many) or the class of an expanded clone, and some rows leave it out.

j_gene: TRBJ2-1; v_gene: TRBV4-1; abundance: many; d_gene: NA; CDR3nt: TGCGCCAGCAGCCAAGAATTTAACAGACCCGTGGTGGAACAGTTCTTC; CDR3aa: CASSQEFNRPVVEQFF
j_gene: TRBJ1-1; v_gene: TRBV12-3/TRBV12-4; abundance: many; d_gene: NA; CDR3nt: TGTGCCAGCACCAATGGACTTTCGAACACTGAAGCTTTCTTT; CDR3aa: CASTNGLSNTEAFF
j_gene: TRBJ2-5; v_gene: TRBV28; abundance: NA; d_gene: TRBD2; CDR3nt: TGTGCCAGCAGTTTAGCGGGAGGGTTTGAGACCCAGTACTTC; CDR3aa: CASSLAGGFETQYF
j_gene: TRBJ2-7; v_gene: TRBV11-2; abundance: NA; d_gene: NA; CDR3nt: TGTGCCAGCAGCTCTGACAGGTGCTCCTACGAGCAGTACTTC; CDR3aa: CASSSDRCSYEQYF
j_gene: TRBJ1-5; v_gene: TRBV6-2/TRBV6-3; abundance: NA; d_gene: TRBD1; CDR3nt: TGTGCCAGCCACCACCGGGACAGGGGCCTCAATCAGCCCCAGCATTTT; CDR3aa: CASHHRDRGLNQPQHF
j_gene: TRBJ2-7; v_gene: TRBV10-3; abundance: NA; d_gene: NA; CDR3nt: TGTGCCATCAGGGGGGAGGCCTCCTACGAGCAGTACTTC; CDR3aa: CAIRGEASYEQYF
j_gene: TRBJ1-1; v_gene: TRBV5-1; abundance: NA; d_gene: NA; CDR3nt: TGCGCCATCAGCTCCCAGGGTATGACTGAAGCTTTCTTT; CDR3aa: CAISSQGMTEAFF
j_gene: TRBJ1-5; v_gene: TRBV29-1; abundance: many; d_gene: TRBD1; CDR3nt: TGCAGCGTTGGGGACAGCCGTGGGGAGCCCCAGCATTTT; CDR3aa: CSVGDSRGEPQHF
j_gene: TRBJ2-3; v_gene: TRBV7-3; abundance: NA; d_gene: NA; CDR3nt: TGTGCCAGCAGCTTAGGGCCAGCGGGAGATACGCAGTATTTT; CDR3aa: CASSLGPAGDTQYF
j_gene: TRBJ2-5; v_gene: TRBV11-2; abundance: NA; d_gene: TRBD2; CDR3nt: TGTGCCAGCAACTCTACTATCGGGAGGGTCCCGGGGACCCAGTACTTC; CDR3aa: CASNSTIGRVPGTQYF
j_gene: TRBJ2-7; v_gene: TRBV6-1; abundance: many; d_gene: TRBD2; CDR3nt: TGTGCCAGCAATCCCATAGCGGGAAACGAGCAGTACTTC; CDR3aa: CASNPIAGNEQYF
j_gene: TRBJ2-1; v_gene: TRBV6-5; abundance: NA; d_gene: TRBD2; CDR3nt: TGTGCCAGCATGCGGAGCACTAGCGGGAGGGATGAGCAGTTCTTC; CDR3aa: CASMRSTSGRDEQFF
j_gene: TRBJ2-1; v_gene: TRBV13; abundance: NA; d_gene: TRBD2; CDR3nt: TGTGCCAGCAGCCCTGGACTAGCCACCTACAATGGGCAGTTCTTC; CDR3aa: CASSPGLATYNGQFF
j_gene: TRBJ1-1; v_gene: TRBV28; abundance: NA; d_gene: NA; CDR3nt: TGTGCCAGCAGTTTATTGAGTGGGAACACTGAAGCTTTCTTT; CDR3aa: CASSLLSGNTEAFF
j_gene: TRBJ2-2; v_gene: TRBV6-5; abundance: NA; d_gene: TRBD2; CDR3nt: TGTGTCAGCGGTTACCGTCTTAGCGGGACCGGGGAGCTGTTTTTT; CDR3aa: CVSGYRLSGTGELFF
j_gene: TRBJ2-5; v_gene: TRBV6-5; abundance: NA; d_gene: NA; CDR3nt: TGTGCCAGCAGTTACTATCCGGGGGCAACCCAAGAGACCCAGTACTTC; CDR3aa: CASSYYPGATQETQYF
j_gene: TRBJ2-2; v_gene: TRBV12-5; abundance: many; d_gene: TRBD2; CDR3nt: TGTGCTAGTGGTTTGTCTGCGGGAGAGCGAACAACCGGGGAGCTGTTTTTT; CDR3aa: CASGLSAGERTTGELFF
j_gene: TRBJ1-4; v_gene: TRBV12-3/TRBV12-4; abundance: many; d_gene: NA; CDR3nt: TGTGCCAGCAGTTTGACAACCGGAAAACTGTTTTTT; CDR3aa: CASSLTTGKLFF
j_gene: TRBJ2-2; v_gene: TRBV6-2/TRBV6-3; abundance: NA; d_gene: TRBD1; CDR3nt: TGTGCCAGCAGGTCAAACAGGGGGCTTAACACCGGGGAGCTGTTTTTT; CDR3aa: CASRSNRGLNTGELFF
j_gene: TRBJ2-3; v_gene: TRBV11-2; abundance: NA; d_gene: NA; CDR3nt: TGTGCCAGCGCAGTGAACTGGGTCACAGATGCGCAGTATTTT; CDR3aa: CASAVNWVTDAQYF
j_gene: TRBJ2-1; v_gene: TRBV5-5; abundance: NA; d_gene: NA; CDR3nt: TGTGTCAACAGCCGGGCCCAGAGGGTAGGGCAGTTCTTT; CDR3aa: CVNSRAQRVGQFF
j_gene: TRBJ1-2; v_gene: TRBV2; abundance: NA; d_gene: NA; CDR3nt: TGTGCCAGCAGTGCCGATTGGGAGAGTAGTGGCTACACCTTC; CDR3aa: CASSADWESSGYTF
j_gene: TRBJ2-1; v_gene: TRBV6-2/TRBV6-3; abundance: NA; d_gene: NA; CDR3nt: TGTGCCAGCTGTAACACGCGTATACAAGACAATGAGCAGTTCTTC; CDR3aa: CASCNTRIQDNEQFF
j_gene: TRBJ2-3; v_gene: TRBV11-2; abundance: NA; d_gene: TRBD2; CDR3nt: TGTGCCAACAGCTTTCCCCTAGCGGAAAGCACAGATGCGCAGTATTTT; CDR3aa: CANSFPLAESTDAQYF
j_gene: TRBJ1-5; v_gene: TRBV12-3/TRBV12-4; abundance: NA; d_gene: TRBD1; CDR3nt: TGTGCCAGCAGCAAACCCGGGACAGGACTTTTTCAGCCCCAGCATTTT; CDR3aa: CASSKPGTGLFQPQHF
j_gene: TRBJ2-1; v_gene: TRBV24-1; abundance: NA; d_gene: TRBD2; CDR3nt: TGTGCCACCAGTGATCTAGCGGAGTCCTACAATGAGCAGTTCTTC; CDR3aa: CATSDLAESYNEQFF
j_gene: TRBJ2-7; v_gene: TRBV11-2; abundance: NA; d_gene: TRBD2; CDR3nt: TGTGCCAGCAGCTTAAGTTCAGCGGGGGTGACTAAAGAGCAGTACTTC; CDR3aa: CASSLSSAGVTKEQYF
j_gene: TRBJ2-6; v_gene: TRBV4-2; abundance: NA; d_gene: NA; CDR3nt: TGTGCCAGCAGGCAACCTCTGGCAGGGTGGATCTCTGGGGCCAACGTCCTGACTTTC; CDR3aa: CASRQPLAGWISGANVLTF
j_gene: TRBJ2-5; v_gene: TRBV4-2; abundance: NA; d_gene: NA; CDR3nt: TGTGCCAGCAGCCAAGGAGATCAGGGCAAAATCCAAGATACCCGGTACTTC; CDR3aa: CASSQGDQGKIQDTRYF
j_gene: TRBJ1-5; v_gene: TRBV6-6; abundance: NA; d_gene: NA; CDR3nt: TGTGCCAGCAGTTGGGGGACTGGAAGTTCGCGCAATCAGCCCCAGCATTTT; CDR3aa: CASSWGTGSSRNQPQHF
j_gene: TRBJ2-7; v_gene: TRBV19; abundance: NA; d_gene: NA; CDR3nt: TGTGCCAGTAGTATTGTGGACTCCTACGAGCAGTACTTC; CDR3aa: CASSIVDSYEQYF
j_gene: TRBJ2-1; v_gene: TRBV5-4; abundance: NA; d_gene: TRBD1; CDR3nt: TGTGCCAGCAACTTGGTGACAGGGACGATGGGCAATGAGCAGTTCTTC; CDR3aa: CASNLVTGTMGNEQFF
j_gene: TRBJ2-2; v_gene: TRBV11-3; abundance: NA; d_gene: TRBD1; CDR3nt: TGTGCCAGCAGCGAGCGGACAGGAGGGGAGCTGTTTTTT; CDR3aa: CASSERTGGELFF
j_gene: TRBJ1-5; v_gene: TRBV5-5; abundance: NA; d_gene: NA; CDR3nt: TGTGCCAGCAACTTGTCGGCGGCAGCTAGCAATCAGTCCCAGCATTTT; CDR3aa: CASNLSAAASNQSQHF
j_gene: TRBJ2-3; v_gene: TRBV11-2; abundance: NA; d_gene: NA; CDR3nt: TGTACCAGTAGGGGCTTAGGGGGAGAGAGGACAGATACGCAGTATTTT; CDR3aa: CTSRGLGGERTDTQYF
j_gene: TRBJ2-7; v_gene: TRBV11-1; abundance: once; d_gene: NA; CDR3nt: TGTGCCAGCAGCTTATCTGCTCAAGGGTCCTACGAGCAGTACTTC; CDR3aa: CASSLSAQGSYEQYF